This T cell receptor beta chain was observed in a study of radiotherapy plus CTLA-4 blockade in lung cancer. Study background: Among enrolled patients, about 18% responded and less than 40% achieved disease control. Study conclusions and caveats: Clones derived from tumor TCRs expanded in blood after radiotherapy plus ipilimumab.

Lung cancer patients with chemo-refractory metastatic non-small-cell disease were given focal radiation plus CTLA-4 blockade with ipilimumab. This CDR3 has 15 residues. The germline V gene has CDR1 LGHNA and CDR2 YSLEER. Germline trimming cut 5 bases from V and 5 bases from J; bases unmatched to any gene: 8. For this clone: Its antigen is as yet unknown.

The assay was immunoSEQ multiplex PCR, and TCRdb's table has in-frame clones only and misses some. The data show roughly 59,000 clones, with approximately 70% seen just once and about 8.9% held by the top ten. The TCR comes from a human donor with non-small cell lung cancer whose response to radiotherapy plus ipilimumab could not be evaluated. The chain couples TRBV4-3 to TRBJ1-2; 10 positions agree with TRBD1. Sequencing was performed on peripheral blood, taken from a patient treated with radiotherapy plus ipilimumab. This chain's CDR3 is CASSEHGTGVYGYTF. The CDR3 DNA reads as TGCGCCAGCAGCGAACACGGGACAGGGGTGTATGGCTACACCTTC.